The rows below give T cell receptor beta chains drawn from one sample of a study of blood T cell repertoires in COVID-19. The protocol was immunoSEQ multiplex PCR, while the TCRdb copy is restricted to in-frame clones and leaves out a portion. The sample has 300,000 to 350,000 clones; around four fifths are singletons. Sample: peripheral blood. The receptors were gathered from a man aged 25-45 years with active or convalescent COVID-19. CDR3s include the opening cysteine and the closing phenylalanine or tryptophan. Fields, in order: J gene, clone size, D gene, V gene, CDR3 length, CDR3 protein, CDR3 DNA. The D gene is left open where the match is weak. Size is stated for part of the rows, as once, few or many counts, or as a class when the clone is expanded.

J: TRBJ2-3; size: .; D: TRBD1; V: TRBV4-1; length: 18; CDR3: CASSQEAGTGAFTDTQYF; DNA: TGCGCCAGCAGCCAAGAGGCCGGGACAGGGGCTTTCACAGATACGCAGTATTTT
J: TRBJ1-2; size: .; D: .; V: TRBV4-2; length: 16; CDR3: CASSQEADSLYYGYTF; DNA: TGTGCCAGCAGCCAAGAGGCAGACTCCCTTTACTATGGCTACACCTTC
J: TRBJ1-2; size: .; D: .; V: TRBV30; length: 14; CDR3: CAWSRLGTSYGYTF; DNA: TGTGCCTGGAGTCGTCTGGGGACAAGCTATGGCTACACCTTC
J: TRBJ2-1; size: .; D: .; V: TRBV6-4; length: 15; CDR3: CASSDSVLGRGEQFF; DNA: TGTGCCAGCAGTGACTCGGTCCTAGGGAGGGGGGAGCAGTTCTTC
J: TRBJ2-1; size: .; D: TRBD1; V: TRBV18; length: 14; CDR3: CASSPYLGGDEQFF; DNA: TGTGCCAGCTCACCCTATCTAGGGGGCGATGAGCAGTTCTTC
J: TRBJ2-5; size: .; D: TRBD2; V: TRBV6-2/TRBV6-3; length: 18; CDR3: CASSRDPSGSTIQGTQYF; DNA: TGTGCCAGCAGCCGGGATCCTAGCGGATCGACTATACAAGGGACCCAGTACTTC
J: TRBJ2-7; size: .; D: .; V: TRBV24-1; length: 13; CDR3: CATSERGSYEQYF; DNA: TGTGCCACCAGTGAGCGAGGCTCCTACGAGCAGTACTTC
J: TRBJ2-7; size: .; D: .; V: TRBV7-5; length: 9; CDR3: CTGAYEQYF; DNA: TGTACAGGGGCCTACGAGCAGTACTTC
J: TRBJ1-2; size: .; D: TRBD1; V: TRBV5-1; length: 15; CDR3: CASSIGDRSTKGYTF; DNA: TGCGCCAGCAGCATCGGGGACAGATCTACGAAGGGCTACACCTTC
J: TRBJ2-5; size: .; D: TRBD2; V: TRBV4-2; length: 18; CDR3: CASSHLQGLAGGYETQYF; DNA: TGTGCCAGCAGCCATCTCCAGGGACTAGCGGGAGGGTATGAGACCCAGTACTTC
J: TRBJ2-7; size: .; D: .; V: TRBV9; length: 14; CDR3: CASSPSTGFYEQYF; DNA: TGTGCCAGCAGCCCCTCGACAGGATTCTACGAGCAGTACTTC
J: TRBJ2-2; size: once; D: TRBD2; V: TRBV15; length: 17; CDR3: CATSRGGGAGGTGELFF; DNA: TGTGCCACCAGCAGAGGTGGAGGAGCGGGGGGAACCGGGGAGCTGTTTTTT
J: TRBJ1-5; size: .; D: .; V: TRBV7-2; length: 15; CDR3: CASSLLPGINQPQHF; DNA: TGTGCCAGCAGCTTACTTCCGGGGATCAATCAGCCCCAGCATTTT
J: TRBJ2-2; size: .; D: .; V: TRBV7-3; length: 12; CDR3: CASSQYAGELFF; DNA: TGTGCCAGCAGCCAGTACGCCGGGGAGCTGTTTTTT
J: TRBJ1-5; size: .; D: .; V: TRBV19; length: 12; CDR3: CASSISNQPQHF; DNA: TGTGCCAGTAGTATCTCCAATCAGCCCCAGCATTTT
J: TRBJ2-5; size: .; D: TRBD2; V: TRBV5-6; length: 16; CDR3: CASSLGSGGPQETQYF; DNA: TGTGCCAGCAGCTTGGGCAGCGGGGGCCCTCAAGAGACCCAGTACTTC
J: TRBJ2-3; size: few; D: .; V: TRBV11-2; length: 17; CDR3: CASSLDGRGSNTDTQYF; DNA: TGTGCCAGCAGCTTAGATGGTAGGGGGTCGAACACAGATACGCAGTATTTT
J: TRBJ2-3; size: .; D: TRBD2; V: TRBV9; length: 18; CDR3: CASTLGLAGGDSTDTQYF; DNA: TGTGCCAGCACCCTGGGGCTAGCGGGAGGCGATAGCACAGATACGCAGTATTTT
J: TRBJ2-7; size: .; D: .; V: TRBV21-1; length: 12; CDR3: CPSQRVSYEQYF; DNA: TGTCCCTCCCAGAGGGTATCCTACGAGCAGTACTTC
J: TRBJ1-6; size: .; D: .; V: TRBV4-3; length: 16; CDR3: CASSQEGGPLPSPLHF; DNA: TGCGCCAGCAGCCAAGAAGGAGGTCCCCTCCCTTCACCCCTCCACTTT
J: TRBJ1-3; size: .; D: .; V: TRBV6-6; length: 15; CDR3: CASSRDTHSGNTIYF; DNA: TGTGCCAGCAGTAGGGACACTCACTCTGGAAACACCATATATTTT
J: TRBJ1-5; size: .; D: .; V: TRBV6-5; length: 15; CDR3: CASSRDTYSNQPQHF; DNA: TGTGCCAGCAGCCGCGACACCTATAGCAATCAGCCCCAGCATTTT
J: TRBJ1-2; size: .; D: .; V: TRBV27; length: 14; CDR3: CASSLSRANYGYTF; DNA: TGTGCCAGCAGTTTGTCCAGGGCTAACTATGGCTACACCTTC
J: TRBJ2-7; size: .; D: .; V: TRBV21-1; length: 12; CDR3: CASAVCSYEQYF; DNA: TGTGCCAGCGCGGTTTGCAGCTACGAGCAGTACTTC
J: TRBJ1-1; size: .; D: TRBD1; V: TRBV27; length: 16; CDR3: CASTTRQGLMNTEAFF; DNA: TGTGCCAGCACCACCCGACAGGGCCTTATGAACACTGAAGCTTTCTTT
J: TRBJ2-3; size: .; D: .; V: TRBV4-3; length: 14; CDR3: CASSPGVFRDTQYF; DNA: TGCGCCAGCAGCCCGGGGGTATTTCGGGATACGCAGTATTTT
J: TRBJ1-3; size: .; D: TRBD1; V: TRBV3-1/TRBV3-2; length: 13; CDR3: CASSRQGGNTIYF; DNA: TGTGCCAGCAGTCGACAGGGAGGAAACACCATATATTTT
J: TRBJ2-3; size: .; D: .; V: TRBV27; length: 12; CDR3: CASSLGANPQYF; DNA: TGTGCCAGCAGTTTAGGGGCAAATCCGCAGTATTTT
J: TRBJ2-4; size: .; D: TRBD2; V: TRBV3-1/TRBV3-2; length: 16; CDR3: CASSPQTRGVKNIQYF; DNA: TGTGCCAGCAGCCCCCAGACGCGGGGGGTAAAAAACATTCAGTACTTC
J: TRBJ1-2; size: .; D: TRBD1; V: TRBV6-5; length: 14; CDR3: CASSYRQGGYGYTF; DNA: TGTGCCAGCAGTTACCGACAGGGCGGCTATGGCTACACCTTC
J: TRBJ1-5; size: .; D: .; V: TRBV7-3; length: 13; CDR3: CASSSTRGEPQHF; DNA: TGTGCCAGCAGCTCTACCCGGGGGGAGCCCCAGCATTTT
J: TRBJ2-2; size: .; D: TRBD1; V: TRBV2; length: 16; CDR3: CASNRQGAANTGELFF; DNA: TGTGCCAGCAACCGACAGGGAGCCGCGAACACCGGGGAGCTGTTTTTT
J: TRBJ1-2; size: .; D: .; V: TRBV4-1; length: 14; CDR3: CASSQANAIYGYTF; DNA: TGCGCCAGCAGCCAAGCTAACGCTATCTATGGCTACACCTTC
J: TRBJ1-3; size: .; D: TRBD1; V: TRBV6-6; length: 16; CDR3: CASSYPGQSSGNTIYF; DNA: TGTGCCAGCAGTTACCCGGGACAGAGCTCTGGAAACACCATATATTTT
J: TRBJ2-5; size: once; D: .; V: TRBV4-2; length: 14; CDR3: CASSQETAQETQYF; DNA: TGTGCCAGCAGCCAAGAGACAGCACAAGAGACCCAGTACTTC
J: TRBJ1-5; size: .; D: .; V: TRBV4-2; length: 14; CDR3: CASSQEEGTQPQHF; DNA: TGTGCCAGCAGCCAAGAGGAGGGTACTCAGCCCCAGCATTTT
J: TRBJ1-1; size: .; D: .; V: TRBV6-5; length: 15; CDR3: CASMQATMRNTEAFF; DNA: TGTGCCAGCATGCAAGCGACTATGAGGAACACTGAAGCTTTCTTT
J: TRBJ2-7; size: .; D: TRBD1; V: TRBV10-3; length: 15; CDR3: CATSSGTGGFYEQYF; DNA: TGTGCCACGTCCTCCGGGACAGGGGGATTCTACGAGCAGTACTTC
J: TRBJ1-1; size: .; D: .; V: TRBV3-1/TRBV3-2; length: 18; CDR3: CASSQDRRGFGADTEAFF; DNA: TGTGCCAGCAGCCAAGATCGACGGGGATTCGGCGCGGACACTGAAGCTTTCTTT
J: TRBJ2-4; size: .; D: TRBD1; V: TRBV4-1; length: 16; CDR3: CASSPTTGIAKNIQYF; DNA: TGCGCCAGCAGCCCGACGACAGGGATTGCCAAAAACATTCAGTACTTC
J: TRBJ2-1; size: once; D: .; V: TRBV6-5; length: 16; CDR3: CASSYSLGGGFNEQFF; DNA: TGTGCCAGCAGTTACTCGCTAGGGGGTGGGTTCAATGAGCAGTTCTTC
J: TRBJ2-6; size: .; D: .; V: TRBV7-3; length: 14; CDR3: CASSLTTGANVLTF; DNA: TGTGCCAGCAGCTTAACTACTGGGGCCAACGTCCTGACTTTC
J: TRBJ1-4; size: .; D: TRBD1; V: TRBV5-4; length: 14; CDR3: CASSRDRGSEKLFF; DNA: TGTGCCAGCAGCCGTGACAGGGGTTCCGAAAAACTGTTTTTT
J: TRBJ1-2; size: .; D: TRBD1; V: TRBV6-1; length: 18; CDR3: CASSEAGGQDPINYGYTF; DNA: TGTGCCAGCAGTGAAGCGGGGGGACAGGACCCCATTAACTATGGCTACACCTTC
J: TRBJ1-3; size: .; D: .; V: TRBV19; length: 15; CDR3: CASSLDASSGNTIYF; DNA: TGTGCCAGTAGCCTAGACGCCAGCTCTGGAAACACCATATATTTT
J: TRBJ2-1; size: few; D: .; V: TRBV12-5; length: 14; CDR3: CASGLAPEGDEQFF; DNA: TGTGCTAGTGGTTTGGCCCCCGAGGGTGATGAGCAGTTCTTC
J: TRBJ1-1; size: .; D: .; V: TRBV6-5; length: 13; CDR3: CASTGGRNTEAFF; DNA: TGTGCCAGCACAGGTGGGCGGAACACTGAAGCTTTCTTT
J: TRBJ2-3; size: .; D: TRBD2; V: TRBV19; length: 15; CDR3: CASRKTSGGADTQYF; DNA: TGTGCCAGTAGAAAGACTAGCGGGGGGGCAGATACGCAGTATTTT